This T cell receptor (beta chain) was captured in a study of T-cell memory formation after mild COVID-19. Study background: In these data, TCR clusters were largely donor specific.

To note about this clonotype: What it recognizes is unknown.

TCRdb used MiXCR to reprocess the 5' RACE reads, holding one entry per CDR3 protein. The sample yields hundreds of thousands of distinct CDR3 sequences, roughly 20% seen once. V was pared by 4 bases and J by 8 bases, with 15 bases between. CDR3 length equals 13 residues. Germline CDR1 SGHDT, CDR2 YYEEEE. Study-wide results and limits: Day 15 to 85 contracting clones showed balanced CD4/CD8; day 15 to 37 expanders favored CD4+.

The genes are TRBV5-6 and TRBJ1-2; D uncertain. The receptor's source is an adult woman who had mild COVID-19 (a few samples of this study predate the infection). Cell type and time point are not known. Input material: PBMCs or a T cell subset sorted from them (not recorded which). In DNA form, the CDR3 reads TGTGCCAGCAGCATTGGACCTGGCGAGGGCTACACCTTC. Translation gives CASSIGPGEGYTF.